The table lists the clone carrying this TCR beta chain with a few counts. Its antigen is not known. The V gene lost 4 bases and the J gene lost 7 bases, with 16 bases spanning the gap. CDR1 and CDR2 (germline): SNHLY, FYNNEI. The CDR3 spans 14 residues. Each of the donors had 8 to 10 milliliters of peripheral blood drawn into EDTA-treated Vacutainer tubes. A J-beta primer mix and a sample-barcoded 5' primer were used in a second PCR of roughly 7 to 12 cycles. TCRdb re-called the 5' RACE reads through MiXCR, storing one row per CDR3 protein. This table holds more than 1,400,000 distinct CDR3 sequences, around 39% found once. The record originates from a study of blood T cells in healthy people across ages. Findings of the study overall: With donor CMV status unknown, expanded clonotype changes were possibly confounded. Older age went with lower TCR beta diversity per million T cells, in a roughly linear way.

The TCR was taken from a woman aged 18-35 years in good health. The sequenced sample consisted of blood. The chain couples TRBV2 to TRBJ2-5, with D possibly TRBD2 on 5 matching bases. CDR3: CASSARVYRRTQYF. The CDR3 DNA sequence: TGTGCCAGCAGTGCGAGGGTTTACCGCAGGACCCAGTACTTC.